What follows is one T cell receptor beta chain and its context. The antigen is undetermined. This sample was included in a study of Graves' ophthalmopathy and Graves' hyperthyroidism. Study observations and caveats: The model forecast ophthalmopathy progression, reaching around 66% sensitivity and around 72% specificity. Most expanded thyroid clonotypes above 0.001 frequency also appeared in blood.

Hyperthyroidism showing no ophthalmopathy within 18 months of follow-up was stable. Fresh peripheral blood (approximately 10 ml) yielded the PBMCs. V was cut by 0 bases and J by 7 bases, with 13 bases left in between. The CDR3 extends over 14 amino acids. The germline CDR1 and CDR2 sequences are MNHEY and SVGAGI. Investigators amplified TCR beta CDR3 regions from RNA transcripts. The first round was an RT-PCR with HTBI primers, and the second round was a multiplex PCR. Using its own MiXCR run on the multiplex PCR reads, TCRdb lists one record per CDR3 protein. The sample shows 350,000 to 400,000 distinct CDR3 sequences, 15% of them seen only once.

The sequenced sample was peripheral blood. The receptor comes from a woman aged 18-35 years with stable Graves' hyperthyroidism. The V and J genes are TRBV6-5 and TRBJ2-7; tentative D call: TRBD2 (7 bases). CDR3 DNA sequence: TGTGCCAGCAGTTACTCACGGGGGGCGGAGGAGCAGTACTTC. Protein sequence: CASSYSRGAEEQYF.